A single sample is the source of the 25 T cell receptor beta chains below, sequenced in a study of blood T cell repertoires in COVID-19. Data came from immunoSEQ multiplex PCR; TCRdb stores just in-frame clones and leaves some out. Of about 160,000 clones in the sample, about nine tenths are singletons; the top ten hold about 18%. Specimen: peripheral blood. The source of these receptors is a man aged 55 to 69 with active or convalescent COVID-19.

J is TRBJ1-1 and V is TRBV27; D may be TRBD1 (5 bases). The CDR3 extends over 14 amino acids. CDR1 is MNHEY and CDR2 is SMNVEV in the germline V gene (reference sequence). V dropped 5 bases and J dropped 4 bases, with 14 bases sitting between them. CDR3 nucleotides: TGTGCCAGCAGTCAAAGGGGAGGCGGCACTGAAGCTTTCTTT. This sequence encodes CASSQRGGGTEAFF.

The chain links TRBV7-2 to TRBJ1-2, with 8 nucleotides matching TRBD1. The CDR3 runs 14 residues. The V gene end was trimmed by 0 bases and the J gene end by 4 bases; junction bases not matched to a gene: 1. The V gene's germline CDR1 is SGHTA and CDR2 FQGNSA. The CDR3 region is CASSLAQGAYGYTF. The CDR3 DNA reads as TGTGCCAGCAGCTTAGCTCAGGGGGCCTATGGCTACACCTTC.

This sequence joins TRBV7-8 and TRBJ1-6; 7 nucleotides align to TRBD1. The length of the CDR3 is 13 residues. The germline V gene encodes CDR1 SGHVS and CDR2 FQNEAQ. With 5 bases clipped from V and 10 bases from J, the junction kept 5 bases outside the gene matches. In nucleotides, the CDR3 is TGTGCCAGCAGCGATGGGACAGTCTCACCCCTCCACTTT. It yields the protein CASSDGTVSPLHF.

This sequence joins TRBV10-3 and TRBJ1-1; 7 bases line up with TRBD1. Germline V gene lookup returns CDR1 ENHRY and CDR2 SYGVKD. There are 14 residues in the CDR3. Unmatched junction bases numbered 5, after V lost 4 bases and J lost 3 bases. CDR3 in amino acids: CAISVTGAYTEAFF. In nucleotides, the CDR3 is TGTGCCATCAGTGTTACAGGGGCATACACTGAAGCTTTCTTT.

This clone was detected only once. V and J are TRBV6-5 and TRBJ2-1; 10 bases map to TRBD2. This CDR3 is 14 amino acids long. CDR1 MNHEY and CDR2 SVGAGI come from the germline V gene. V shed 8 bases and J 5 bases; nucleotides not matched to a gene: 6. The CDR3 spells CASWRTSGDNEQFF. CDR3 sequence (DNA): TGTGCCAGCTGGCGGACTAGCGGAGACAATGAGCAGTTCTTC.

This chain uses TRBV7-9 with TRBJ1-5, with 8 bases fitting TRBD1. The CDR3 has 13 residues. The V segment lost 7 bases and the J segment 5 bases; nucleotides outside the gene matches: 4. The germline V gene encodes CDR1 SEHNR and CDR2 FQNEAQ (reference sequence). CDR3 residues: CASNQGADQPQHF. DNA for the CDR3: TGTGCCAGCAACCAGGGGGCTGATCAGCCCCAGCATTTT.

The chain uses TRBV5-4 and TRBJ1-1; tentatively, D is TRBD1 (5 bases). The CDR3 totals 14 residues. The germline V gene encodes CDR1 SGHNT and CDR2 YYREEE (reference sequence). Trimming cost V 3 bases and J 0 bases, with 9 bases left between them. CDR3 in amino acids: CASSSGLLNTEAFF. CDR3 bases: TGTGCCAGCAGCTCGGGACTCTTGAACACTGAAGCTTTCTTT.

V is TRBV3-1 (or the pseudogene TRBV3-2) and J is TRBJ2-1; 12 bases fit TRBD2. After removal of 3 bases from V and 3 bases from J, the junction contained 3 bases not matched to a gene. The CDR3 runs 16 residues. Germline CDR1 LGHDT, CDR2 YNNKEL (reference sequence). The CDR3 sequence: CASSQTSGRLYNEQFF. In nucleotides, the CDR3 is TGTGCCAGCAGCCAGACTAGCGGGAGACTCTACAATGAGCAGTTCTTC.

The chain links TRBV7-7 to TRBJ2-1; 8 bases are shared with TRBD2. The junction had 6 bases not matched to a gene; V was cut back by 3 bases and J by 5 bases. This CDR3 has 15 residues. The V gene's germline CDR1 is SSHAT and CDR2 FNYEAQ (reference sequence). CDR3 DNA sequence: TGTGCCAGCAGCTTGGGACTAGACCTCAACAATGAGCAGTTCTTC. Protein sequence: CASSLGLDLNNEQFF. Variable domain in full (rest from reference TRBV7-7 and TRBJ2-1): GAGVSQSPRYKVTKRGQDVTLRCDPISSHATLYWYQQALGQGPEFLTYFNYEAQPDKSGLPSDRFSAERPEGSISTLTIQRTEQRDSAMYRCASSLGLDLNNEQFFGPGTRLTVL.

This chain links TRBV7-2 with TRBJ2-3, with D possibly TRBD2 on 5 matching bases. The CDR3 is made up of 15 amino acids. Trimming cost V 2 bases and J 0 bases, with 9 bases left between them. Germline assignment: CDR1 SGHTA and CDR2 FQGNSA. CDR3: CASSLFGVSTDTQYF. Here the CDR3 DNA reads TGTGCCAGCAGCTTATTCGGGGTGAGCACAGATACGCAGTATTTT.

V is TRBV5-1 and J is TRBJ2-3; perhaps TRBD2 as D (5 bases). With 4 bases removed from V and 4 bases from J, the gap between germline ends came to 13 bases. This CDR3 has 14 amino acids. Germline CDR1 and CDR2: SGHRS and YFSETQ. The CDR3 loop is CASSPGWESDTQYF. For the CDR3, the DNA is TGCGCCAGCAGCCCGGGTTGGGAGTCAGATACGCAGTATTTT.

The V and J genes are TRBV11-2 and TRBJ1-1; D remains ambiguous. The CDR3 has 16 residues. V gave up 3 bases and J gave up 4 bases, with 18 bases separating them. Germline V gives CDR1 SGHAT, CDR2 FQNNGV. The chain's CDR3 is CASSFVKGPRSTEAFF. CDR3 nucleotide sequence: TGTGCCAGCAGCTTCGTTAAAGGCCCCCGGAGCACTGAAGCTTTCTTT.

The chain combines TRBV10-2 with TRBJ1-1; D is possibly TRBD1 (6 bases). V was cut by 9 bases and J by 0 bases, with 14 bases left in between. Germline V CDR1 and CDR2: WSHSY, SAAADI. This CDR3 region has 14 residues. The CDR3 region has the DNA TGCGCCAGGAGGCCGGGGGGGCTGAACACTGAAGCTTTCTTT. Its protein is CARRPGGLNTEAFF.

The chain links TRBV5-6 to TRBJ1-1, with no clear D. V was clipped by 0 bases and J by 10 bases, with 13 bases between them. The length of the CDR3 is 13 residues. CDR1 is SGHDT and CDR2 is YYEEEE in the germline V gene. In DNA form, the CDR3 reads TGTGCCAGCAGCTTGGAACTTGGTGTTCGAGCTTTCTTT. Translating it yields CASSLELGVRAFF.

J is TRBJ2-1 and V is TRBV4-1; possibly TRBD1 for D (5 bases). V was pared by 0 bases and J by 7 bases, with 10 bases between. CDR1 and CDR2 (germline): MGHRA, YSYEKL. The CDR3 totals 14 residues. This CDR3 reads CASSQDQGRNEQFF. CDR3 DNA: TGCGCCAGCAGCCAAGATCAGGGTAGGAATGAGCAGTTCTTC.

The chain recombines TRBV29-1 with TRBJ1-5, with 8 bases matching TRBD1. Trimming removed 4 bases from V and 5 bases from J; junction bases left unmatched: 10. The germline gives CDR1 SQVTM, CDR2 ANQGSEA. CDR3 length: 15 residues. The CDR3, as DNA: TGCAGCGTTGGGTCAGGGGGCGCGGGCCATCAGCCCCAGCATTTT. Its protein is CSVGSGGAGHQPQHF.

This chain links TRBV7-9 with TRBJ2-3; 12 bases agree with TRBD2. Germline trimming cut 4 bases from V and 0 bases from J; bases unmatched to any gene: 8. Looked up from germline, CDR1 is SEHNR and CDR2 is FQNEAQ (reference sequence). This CDR3 region has 18 residues. The chain's CDR3 is CASSSRLAGASSTDTQYF. The DNA for the CDR3 is TGTGCCAGCAGCTCCAGACTAGCGGGAGCCTCTAGCACAGATACGCAGTATTTT.

The chain uses TRBV19 and TRBJ2-7, with TRBD2 matching over 8 bases. There are 14 residues in the CDR3. Germline assignment: CDR1 LNHDA and CDR2 SQIVND (reference sequence). V was clipped by 3 bases and J by 2 bases; unmatched bases: 3. CDR3 region: CASSIGTRTYEQYF. DNA of the CDR3: TGTGCCAGTAGTATCGGGACTAGGACCTACGAGCAGTACTTC.

This clone was seen more than once but under ten times. The sample has other DNA sequences that encode this CDR3 too. J is TRBJ1-1 and V is TRBV28, with no clear D. Germline loops: CDR1 MDHEN, CDR2 SYDVKM. Trimming removed 3 bases at V and 8 bases at J, with 7 bases between. This CDR3 has 11 residues. The CDR3 sequence: CASSLGREAFF. In DNA, the CDR3 is TGTGCCAGCAGTTTGGGGAGGGAAGCTTTCTTT.

This CDR3 is CASKPLFNYGYTF. The CDR3 DNA sequence: TGTGCCAGCAAGCCTTTATTTAACTATGGCTACACCTTC. The chain couples TRBV7-8 to TRBJ1-2; D ambiguous. Between the trimmed V and J ends, which lost 7 bases and 1 base, there was a span of 10 bases. Germline CDR1 and CDR2: SGHVS and FQNEAQ. This CDR3 has 13 amino acids.

There are a few counts of this clone. V and J are TRBV6-6 and TRBJ1-4, with 9 bases that match TRBD1. CDR1 is MNHNY and CDR2 is SVGAGI in the germline V gene (reference sequence). The CDR3 loop spans 18 amino acids. Trimming took 6 bases from V and 7 from J; bases not matched to a gene: 18. In nucleotides, the CDR3 is TGTGCCAGCAGACGAATCCCAATGTGGGACAGGGAAACTGAAAAACTGTTTTTT. Encoded protein: CASRRIPMWDRETEKLFF.

The V call is TRBV9, the J call TRBJ1-2; 9 positions match TRBD1. In germline, CDR1 is SGDLS, CDR2 YYNGEE. V was clipped by 0 bases and J by 7 bases; unmatched bases: 4. The CDR3 length is 14 residues. The CDR3 loop reads CASSVDRGLRGYTF. Here the CDR3 DNA reads TGTGCCAGCAGCGTAGACAGGGGGCTACGTGGCTACACCTTC.

This clone came up a few times. The chain has TRBV15 and TRBJ1-2; 7 bases agree with TRBD1. The CDR3 is made up of 16 amino acids. V lost 2 bases to trimming and J lost 2 bases; unmatched junction nucleotides: 8. The germline V gene has CDR1 LNHNV and CDR2 YYDKDF (reference sequence). The CDR3 protein is CATSRNDRAGNYGYTF. CDR3 DNA sequence: TGTGCCACCAGCAGAAACGACAGGGCCGGAAACTATGGCTACACCTTC.

This clone occurred a few times. The chain joins TRBV18 to TRBJ1-3; no reliable D call. Germline loops: CDR1 KGHSH, CDR2 LQKENI. The CDR3 length is 13 residues. Between the trimmed V and J ends, which lost 1 base and 4 bases, there was a span of 5 bases. CDR3 nucleotide sequence: TGTGCCAGCTCACCACTTATCGGAAACACCATATATTTT. Amino acid sequence: CASSPLIGNTIYF.

V usage is TRBV19 and J usage is TRBJ2-7, with a weak D call TRBD2 (6 bases). Trimming removed 3 bases at V and 1 base at J, with 13 bases between. The CDR3 covers 15 residues. Looked up from germline, CDR1 is LNHDA and CDR2 is SQIVND (reference sequence). The CDR3 loop reads CASSMLASASYEQYF. As DNA, the CDR3 is TGTGCCAGTAGTATGCTAGCGTCTGCTTCCTACGAGCAGTACTTC.